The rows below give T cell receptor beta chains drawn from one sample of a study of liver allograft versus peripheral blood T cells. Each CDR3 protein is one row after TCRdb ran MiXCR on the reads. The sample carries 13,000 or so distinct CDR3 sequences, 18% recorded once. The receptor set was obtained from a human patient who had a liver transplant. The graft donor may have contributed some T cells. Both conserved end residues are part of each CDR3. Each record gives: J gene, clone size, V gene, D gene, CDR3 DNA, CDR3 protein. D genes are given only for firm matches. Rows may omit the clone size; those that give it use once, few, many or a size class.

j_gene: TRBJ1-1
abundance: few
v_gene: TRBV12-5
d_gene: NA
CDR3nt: TGTGCTAGTGGTTTGGAAGGGGGAAGTACTGAAGCTTTCTTT
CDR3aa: CASGLEGGSTEAFF

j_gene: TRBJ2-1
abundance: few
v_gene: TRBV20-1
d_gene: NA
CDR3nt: TGCAGTGCTGAAACACGATCTACTGGCAATGAGCAGTTCTTC
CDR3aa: CSAETRSTGNEQFF

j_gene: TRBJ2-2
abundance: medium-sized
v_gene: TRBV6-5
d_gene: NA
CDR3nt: TGTGCCAGCAGTGGGACAAAGAGGTTACCCGGGGAGCTGTTTTTT
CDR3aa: CASSGTKRLPGELFF

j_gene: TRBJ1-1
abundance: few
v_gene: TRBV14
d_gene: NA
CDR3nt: TGTGCCAGCAGCCGGAGGGTGGAGAACACTGAAGCTTTCTTT
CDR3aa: CASSRRVENTEAFF

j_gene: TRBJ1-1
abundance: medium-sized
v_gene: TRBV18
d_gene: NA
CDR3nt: TGTGCCAGCTCACCAACGGGGGTAGGGACTGAAGCTTTCTTT
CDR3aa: CASSPTGVGTEAFF

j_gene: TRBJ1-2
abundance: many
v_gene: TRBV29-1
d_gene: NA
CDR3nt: TGCAGCGTTCGACAGAGTTATGGCTACACCTTC
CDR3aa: CSVRQSYGYTF

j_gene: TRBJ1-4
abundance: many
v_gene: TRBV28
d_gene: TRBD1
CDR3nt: TGTGCCAGCAGTTTATTCAGGGGGCTAACTAATGAAAAACTGTTTTTT
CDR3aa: CASSLFRGLTNEKLFF

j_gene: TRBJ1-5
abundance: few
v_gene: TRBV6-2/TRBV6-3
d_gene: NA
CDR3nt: TGTGCCAGCAGTTTCGTTTCCGGGACACCTTATAGCAATCAGCCCCAGCATTTT
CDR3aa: CASSFVSGTPYSNQPQHF

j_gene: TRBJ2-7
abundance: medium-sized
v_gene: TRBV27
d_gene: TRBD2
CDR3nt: TGTGCCAGCAGCCAAGCCGGGACTAGCCGCCCCCGGGCCTACGAGCAGTACTTC
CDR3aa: CASSQAGTSRPRAYEQYF

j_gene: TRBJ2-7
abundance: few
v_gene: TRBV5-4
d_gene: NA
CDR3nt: TGTGCCAGCAGCCGGGATGGGGGCGGGGTTCCCTACGAGCAGTACTTC
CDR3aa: CASSRDGGGVPYEQYF

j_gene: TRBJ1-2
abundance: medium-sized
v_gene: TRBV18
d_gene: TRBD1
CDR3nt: TGTGCCAGCTCACCATCGACAGGGTCTAACTATGGCTACACCTTC
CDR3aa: CASSPSTGSNYGYTF

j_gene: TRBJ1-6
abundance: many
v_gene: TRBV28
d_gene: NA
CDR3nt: TGTGCCAGCAGTTTGATCAGGGCAGCGAGCTCCTATAATTCACCCCTCCACTTT
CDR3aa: CASSLIRAASSYNSPLHF

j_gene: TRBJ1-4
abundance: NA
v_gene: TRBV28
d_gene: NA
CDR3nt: TGTGCCAGCACCTTGGTAGGTGAAAAACTGTTTTTT
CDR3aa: CASTLVGEKLFF

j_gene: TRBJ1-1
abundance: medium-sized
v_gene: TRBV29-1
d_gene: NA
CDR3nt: TGCAGCGTACGGAAGGGAGCGACGGACACTGAAGCTTTCTTT
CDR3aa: CSVRKGATDTEAFF

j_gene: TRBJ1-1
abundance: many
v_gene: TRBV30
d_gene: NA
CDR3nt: TGTGCCTGGAGTGTAAGCAGGGTCACTGAAGCTTTCTTT
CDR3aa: CAWSVSRVTEAFF

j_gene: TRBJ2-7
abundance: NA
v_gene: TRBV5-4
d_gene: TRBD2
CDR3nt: TGTGCCAGCAGTAGCGGGGGAAACTACGAGCAGTACTTC
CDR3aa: CASSSGGNYEQYF

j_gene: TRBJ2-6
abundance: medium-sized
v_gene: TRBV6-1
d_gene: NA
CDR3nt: TGTGCCAGCAGCCTAAAGATGGGGAGACAAAGCTCTGGGGCCAACGTCCTGACTTTC
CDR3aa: CASSLKMGRQSSGANVLTF

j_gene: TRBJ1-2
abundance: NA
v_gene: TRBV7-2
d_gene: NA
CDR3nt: TGTGCCAGCAGCTCTCGGACATTCCTCGGAGGAGGCTACACCTTC
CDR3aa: CASSSRTFLGGGYTF

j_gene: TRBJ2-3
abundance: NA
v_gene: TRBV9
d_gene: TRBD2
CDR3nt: TGTGCCAGCAGCGTACGCGGGGGGATGACAGATACGCAGTATTTT
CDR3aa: CASSVRGGMTDTQYF

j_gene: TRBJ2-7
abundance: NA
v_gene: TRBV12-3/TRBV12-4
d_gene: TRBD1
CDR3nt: TGTGCCAGCAGTCCCCGACAGGGGGCCTACGAGCAGTACTTC
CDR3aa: CASSPRQGAYEQYF

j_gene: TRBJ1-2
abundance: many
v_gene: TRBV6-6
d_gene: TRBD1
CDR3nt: TGTGCCAGCACCAAACAGGGGCTGGCTGCTGGCTATGGCTACACCTTC
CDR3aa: CASTKQGLAAGYGYTF

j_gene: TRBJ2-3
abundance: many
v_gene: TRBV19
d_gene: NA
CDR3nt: TGTGCCAGTAGTATGTTAGGGGTTAGCAGGGATACGCAGTATTTT
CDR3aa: CASSMLGVSRDTQYF

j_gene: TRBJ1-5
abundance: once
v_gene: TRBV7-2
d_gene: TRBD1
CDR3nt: TGTGCCAGCACCAGGGGGGCCCCCAGCAATCAGCCCCAGCATTTT
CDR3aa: CASTRGAPSNQPQHF

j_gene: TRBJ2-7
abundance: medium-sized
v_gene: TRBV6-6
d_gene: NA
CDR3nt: TGTGCCAGCTATAGAGAGGGGGGCTACGAGCAGTACTTC
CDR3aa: CASYREGGYEQYF

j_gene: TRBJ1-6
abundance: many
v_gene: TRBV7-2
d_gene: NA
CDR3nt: TGTGCCAGCAGCTTAAGCACGACCGGGACTGGGGCCCCCCTCCACTTT
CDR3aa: CASSLSTTGTGAPLHF

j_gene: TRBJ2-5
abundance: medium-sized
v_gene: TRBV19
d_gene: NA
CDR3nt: TGTGCCAGTAGTTCGACTAGGGGGGGAGAGACCCAGTACTTC
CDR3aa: CASSSTRGGETQYF

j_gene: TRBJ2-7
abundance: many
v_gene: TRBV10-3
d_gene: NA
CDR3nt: TGTGCCATCAGCCCCTTGGGGCGGTCCTACGAGCAGTACTTC
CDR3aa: CAISPLGRSYEQYF

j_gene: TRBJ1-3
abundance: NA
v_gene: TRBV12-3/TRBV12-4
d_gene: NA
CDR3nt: TGTGCCAGCATACCTCAGTGGGGATACTCTGGAAACACCATATATTTT
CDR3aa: CASIPQWGYSGNTIYF

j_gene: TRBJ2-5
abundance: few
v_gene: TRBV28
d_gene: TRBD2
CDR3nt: TGTGCCAGCAGCCGGACTAGCGGGAGCCTAGAGACCCAGTACTTC
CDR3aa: CASSRTSGSLETQYF

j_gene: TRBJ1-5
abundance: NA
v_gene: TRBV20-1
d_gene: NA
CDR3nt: TGCAGTGCTAGCAGCGACCGTGGCAATCAGCCCCAGCATTTT
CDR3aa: CSASSDRGNQPQHF

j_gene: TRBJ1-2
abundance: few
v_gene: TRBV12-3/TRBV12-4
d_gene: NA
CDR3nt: TGTGCCAGCAGTTTAACCGGGGCTGGCTACACCTTC
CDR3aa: CASSLTGAGYTF

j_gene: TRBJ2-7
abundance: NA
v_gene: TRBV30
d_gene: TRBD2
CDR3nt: TGTGCCTGGAGTGGGATTCGGACTAGCGGGATTTACGAGCAGTACTTC
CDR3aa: CAWSGIRTSGIYEQYF

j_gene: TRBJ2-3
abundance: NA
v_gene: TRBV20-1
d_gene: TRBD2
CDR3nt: TGCCTAGCGGCTAGCACAGATACGCAGTATTTT
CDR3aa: CLAASTDTQYF

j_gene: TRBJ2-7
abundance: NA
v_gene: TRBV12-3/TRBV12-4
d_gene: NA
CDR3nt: TGTGCCAGCAGTGGAGGGAGTCTCTACGAGCAGTACTTC
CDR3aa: CASSGGSLYEQYF

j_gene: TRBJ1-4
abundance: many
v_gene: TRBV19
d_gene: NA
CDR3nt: TGTGCCAGTAGTCGTTCAAGAACAACTAATGAAAAACTGTTTTTT
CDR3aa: CASSRSRTTNEKLFF

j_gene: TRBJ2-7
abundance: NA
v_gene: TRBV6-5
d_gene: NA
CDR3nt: TGTGCCAGCAGTAAATCGGGATTCTCCTACGAGCAGTACTTC
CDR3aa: CASSKSGFSYEQYF

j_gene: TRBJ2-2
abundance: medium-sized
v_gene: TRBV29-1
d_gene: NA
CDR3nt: TGCAGCGTTGGGCAGTCCACCGGGGAGCTGTTTTTT
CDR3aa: CSVGQSTGELFF

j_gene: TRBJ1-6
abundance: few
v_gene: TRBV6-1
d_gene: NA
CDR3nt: TGTGCCAGCAGTGACCGGGACACCAATAATTCACCCCTCCACTTT
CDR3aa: CASSDRDTNNSPLHF

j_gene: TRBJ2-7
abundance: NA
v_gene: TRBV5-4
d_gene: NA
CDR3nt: TGTGCCAGCAGCCCGGATCTTACAGGGATAAAGTCCTACGAGCAGTACTTC
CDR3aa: CASSPDLTGIKSYEQYF

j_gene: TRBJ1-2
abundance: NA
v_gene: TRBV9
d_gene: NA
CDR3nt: TGTGCCAGCAGCGTAGCTCAGGGGCCGTATGGCTACACCTTC
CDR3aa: CASSVAQGPYGYTF

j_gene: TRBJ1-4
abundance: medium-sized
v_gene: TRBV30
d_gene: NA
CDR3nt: TGTGCCTGGAGTGCCGCGGACACCAATGAAAAACTGTTTTTT
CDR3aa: CAWSAADTNEKLFF

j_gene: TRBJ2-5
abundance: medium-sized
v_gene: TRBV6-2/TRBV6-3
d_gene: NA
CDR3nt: TGTGCCAGCAGTCGGGGACTGGCATCAGAGACCCAGTACTTC
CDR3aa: CASSRGLASETQYF

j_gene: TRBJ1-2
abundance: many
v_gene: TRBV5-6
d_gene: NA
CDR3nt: TGTGCCAGCAGCCGGGAGCCGGACTATGGCTACACCTTC
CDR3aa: CASSREPDYGYTF

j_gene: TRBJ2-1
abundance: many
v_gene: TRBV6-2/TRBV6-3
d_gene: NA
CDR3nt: TGTGCCAGCAGTTTCCCAAGCTCCTACAATGAGCAGTTCTTC
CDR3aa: CASSFPSSYNEQFF

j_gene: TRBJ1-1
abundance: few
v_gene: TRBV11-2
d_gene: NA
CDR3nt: TGTGCCAGCAGCTTAGTTGGGGGCAGGGTGTACACTGAAGCTTTCTTT
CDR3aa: CASSLVGGRVYTEAFF

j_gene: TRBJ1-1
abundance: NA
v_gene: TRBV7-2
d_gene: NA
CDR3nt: TGTGCCAGCAGCTTAATTGAGGGAACTGAAGCTTTCTTT
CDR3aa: CASSLIEGTEAFF

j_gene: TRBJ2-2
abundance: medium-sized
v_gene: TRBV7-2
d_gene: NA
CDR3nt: TGTGCCAGCAGCTTAGTCGTGATGAACACCGGGGAGCTGTTTTTT
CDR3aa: CASSLVVMNTGELFF

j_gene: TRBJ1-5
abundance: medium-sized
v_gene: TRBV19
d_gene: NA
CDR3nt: TGTGCCAGTAGTTCCTGGACCGCGGTGAAACAGCCCCAGCATTTT
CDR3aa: CASSSWTAVKQPQHF

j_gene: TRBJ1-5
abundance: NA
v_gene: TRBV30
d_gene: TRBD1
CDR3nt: TGTGCCTGGAGTGAGGGGGCCTACCGGGGTCAGCCCCAGCATTTT
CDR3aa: CAWSEGAYRGQPQHF

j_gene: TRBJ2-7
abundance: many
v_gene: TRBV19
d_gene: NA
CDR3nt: TGTGCTACGTCGACTACTCAGAGGCAGTACTTC
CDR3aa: CATSTTQRQYF

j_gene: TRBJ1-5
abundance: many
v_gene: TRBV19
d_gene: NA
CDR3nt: TGTGCCAGTAGTATAACAGGCTGGTATAGCAATCAGCCCCAGCATTTT
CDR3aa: CASSITGWYSNQPQHF

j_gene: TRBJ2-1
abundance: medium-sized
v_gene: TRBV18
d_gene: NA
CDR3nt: TGTGCCAGCTCACCACCGGGCAGAAAGGAACTTTACAATGAGCAGTTCTTC
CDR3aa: CASSPPGRKELYNEQFF